The clone carrying this TCR beta chain was found many times. Its antigen is undetermined. These data come from a study of blood T cells in healthy people across ages. Germline CDR1 reads SGDLS; CDR2 reads YYNGEE. V shed 4 bases, J shed 5 bases, and the junction held 5 bases outside the gene matches. The CDR3 contains 14 residues. Then a second PCR, running about 6 to 11 cycles, was carried out with a sample-barcoded 5' primer and a J-beta primer mix. Each CDR3 protein gets one entry after TCRdb re-called the 5' RACE reads with MiXCR. The repertoire holds approximately 600,000 distinct CDR3 sequences, with around three fifths as singletons. Study findings and constraints: Getting older went along with TCR beta diversity per million T cells dropping roughly linearly. A strong correlation between TCR beta diversity and naive T cell percentage was seen.

This clonotype originated in a man aged 60-69 years in good health. The sequenced sample consisted of blood. The rearrangement links TRBV9 to TRBJ2-5, with 10 bases lining up with TRBD1. The CDR3 loop is CASSMGQGLETQYF. The CDR3 DNA reads TGTGCCAGCAGCATGGGACAGGGGCTGGAGACCCAGTACTTC.